A selection of T cell receptor beta chains follows, all from one sample in a study of Ad26.COV2.S vaccination and SARS-CoV-2 variants. The repertoire was sequenced with immunoSEQ multiplex PCR; TCRdb's copy has only in-frame clones and lacks some. The sample holds about 480,000 clones, 70% to 90% seen once. The source material was peripheral blood, sampled in a trial of Ad26.COV2.S vaccine versus placebo. These receptors were obtained from a person between 18 and 59 years old who received the Ad26.COV2.S COVID-19 vaccine or a placebo. Each CDR3 is given with its conserved first and last residue. A D gene is named only where the DNA matches it firmly. Where a row states a size, it is once, few, many or the class of an expanded clone; other rows omit it.

j_gene: TRBJ1-1
d_gene: -
abundance: -
v_gene: TRBV15
CDR3nt: TGTGCCACCAGCAGAGCAACGGGTACAGCCTCCGGAGTGGCTTTCTTT
CDR3aa: CATSRATGTASGVAFF

j_gene: TRBJ1-1
d_gene: -
abundance: -
v_gene: TRBV5-6
CDR3nt: TGTGCCAGCAGCTTTCCAAGCGTCGGGGAAGCTTTCTTT
CDR3aa: CASSFPSVGEAFF

j_gene: TRBJ2-3
d_gene: -
abundance: -
v_gene: TRBV4-3
CDR3nt: TGCGCCAGCAGCCAAAGAAGCACAGATACGCAGTATTTT
CDR3aa: CASSQRSTDTQYF

j_gene: TRBJ2-3
d_gene: TRBD2
abundance: -
v_gene: TRBV28
CDR3nt: TGTGCCACCGATAGACTAGCGGGAGTTGGGTCAGATACGCAGTATTTT
CDR3aa: CATDRLAGVGSDTQYF

j_gene: TRBJ1-6
d_gene: TRBD1
abundance: -
v_gene: TRBV30
CDR3nt: TGTGCCCGGCGGACAGGGGGCATGTATTCACCCCTCCACTTT
CDR3aa: CARRTGGMYSPLHF

j_gene: TRBJ1-2
d_gene: TRBD1
abundance: once
v_gene: TRBV28
CDR3nt: TGTGCCAGCAGTTTGGCCGGGACAGGGAAAATAACCTATGGCTACACCTTC
CDR3aa: CASSLAGTGKITYGYTF

j_gene: TRBJ2-7
d_gene: TRBD1
abundance: -
v_gene: TRBV7-2
CDR3nt: TGTGCCAGCAGCTGGACCGGGACAGGGGTCCGCGAGCAGTACTTC
CDR3aa: CASSWTGTGVREQYF

j_gene: TRBJ2-7
d_gene: TRBD1
abundance: few
v_gene: TRBV19
CDR3nt: TGTGCCAGTAGTATAAAAGGACAGGCTGTGCGGGTCTACGAGCAGTACTTC
CDR3aa: CASSIKGQAVRVYEQYF

j_gene: TRBJ1-6
d_gene: -
abundance: -
v_gene: TRBV24-1
CDR3nt: TGTGCCACAGACCGTCCAATGCAGGACAACTTTAATTCACCCCTCCACTTT
CDR3aa: CATDRPMQDNFNSPLHF

j_gene: TRBJ2-5
d_gene: TRBD1
abundance: -
v_gene: TRBV6-6
CDR3nt: TGTGCCAGCAGTAGGGACAGGGTTATTGAGACCCAGTACTTC
CDR3aa: CASSRDRVIETQYF

j_gene: TRBJ1-3
d_gene: -
abundance: -
v_gene: TRBV5-1
CDR3nt: TGCGCCAGCAGCTTGTATGGAAACACCATATATTTT
CDR3aa: CASSLYGNTIYF

j_gene: TRBJ1-3
d_gene: TRBD1
abundance: -
v_gene: TRBV9
CDR3nt: TGTGCCAGCGGGAGGACAGGGGACTCTGGAAACACCATATATTTT
CDR3aa: CASGRTGDSGNTIYF

j_gene: TRBJ1-4
d_gene: -
abundance: -
v_gene: TRBV30
CDR3nt: TGTGCCTGGAGGATTAGGGGCACTAATGAAAAACTGTTTTTT
CDR3aa: CAWRIRGTNEKLFF

j_gene: TRBJ2-3
d_gene: TRBD1
abundance: -
v_gene: TRBV7-9
CDR3nt: TGTGCCAGCACGCATTGGACAGGGGGCACAGATACGCAGTATTTT
CDR3aa: CASTHWTGGTDTQYF

j_gene: TRBJ2-7
d_gene: TRBD2
abundance: many
v_gene: TRBV19
CDR3nt: TGTGCCAGTAGTCAACCCGGGACTAGCGGGAATCGGGACGAGCAGTACTTC
CDR3aa: CASSQPGTSGNRDEQYF

j_gene: TRBJ2-7
d_gene: -
abundance: -
v_gene: TRBV18
CDR3nt: TGTGCCAGCTCACCGATACAGGGACCCGGGTACGAGCAGTACTTC
CDR3aa: CASSPIQGPGYEQYF

j_gene: TRBJ2-7
d_gene: -
abundance: -
v_gene: TRBV5-6
CDR3nt: TGTGCCAGCAGCTTGGACAGTGTCTACGAGCAGTACTTC
CDR3aa: CASSLDSVYEQYF

j_gene: TRBJ1-2
d_gene: TRBD1
abundance: -
v_gene: TRBV7-9
CDR3nt: TGTGCCAGCAGCCGGACAGGGAGCCTACAAAACTATGGCTACACCTTC
CDR3aa: CASSRTGSLQNYGYTF

j_gene: TRBJ1-1
d_gene: -
abundance: -
v_gene: TRBV2
CDR3nt: TGTGCCAGCAGTGTTAAGAAAAACACTGAAGCTTTCTTT
CDR3aa: CASSVKKNTEAFF

j_gene: TRBJ2-7
d_gene: -
abundance: -
v_gene: TRBV9
CDR3nt: TGTGCCAGCAGCGGATCGACGGGATCAGGAAACGAGCAGTACTTC
CDR3aa: CASSGSTGSGNEQYF

j_gene: TRBJ2-2
d_gene: TRBD1
abundance: -
v_gene: TRBV24-1
CDR3nt: TGTGCCACCAGTGATTTTAAGGGACAGGGATATCCCACCGGGGAGCTGTTTTTT
CDR3aa: CATSDFKGQGYPTGELFF

j_gene: TRBJ1-4
d_gene: -
abundance: -
v_gene: TRBV10-3
CDR3nt: TGTGCCATCAGTGAGTCGCCACAGCTTCATGAAAAACTGTTTTTT
CDR3aa: CAISESPQLHEKLFF